This T cell receptor beta chain came from a study of PD-L1 blockade in urothelial cancer. Assay used: immunoSEQ multiplex PCR; TCRdb lists only in-frame clones, some missing. The table lists tens of thousands of clones, approximately 82% of them singletons. Germline loops: CDR1 MGHDK, CDR2 SYGVNS. The CDR3 length is 16 residues. After removal of 1 base from V and 3 bases from J, the junction contained 9 bases not matched to a gene. This TCR derives from a man between 60 and 70 years old with urothelial cancer. The specimen was PBMCs, collected around atezolizumab (anti-PD-L1) treatment. The J gene is TRBJ2-7, the V gene TRBV25-1; 7 bases fit TRBD2. The CDR3 sequence: CASSESSAGAVYEQYF. Written as DNA, the CDR3 is TGTGCCAGCAGTGAATCATCGGCGGGAGCTGTCTACGAGCAGTACTTC.